The T cell receptor beta chain described here comes from a study of identical twins. Study-wide points: Conclusions rested on cross-sectional statistics rather than following the same donors. Insertions ran lower in abundant cord blood beta clonotypes, though not in memory repertoires.

The cDNA had a unique molecular identifier and a template-switch universal primer site. TCRdb processed the 5' RACE reads anew with MiXCR; each CDR3 protein has one entry. The sample yields 700,000 to 950,000 distinct CDR3 sequences, roughly 12% seen once. Trimming took off 6 bases at V and 9 bases at J, with 12 bases between the two ends. This CDR3 is 13 amino acids long. From germline, CDR1 is MNHNS and CDR2 SASEGT. This clonotype was picked up a small number of times. Its specificity is not known. A further study also used this sample, focusing on yellow fever vaccine responses in identical twins.

The specimen sequenced was PBMCs. The chain has TRBV6-1 and TRBJ1-6, with D possibly matching TRBD1 (5 bases). This sequence was found in a woman aged 18-29 years in good health. The CDR3 nucleotides are TGTGCCAGCAGCCTAGGGGCTGGTTCACCCCTCCACTTT. As protein: CASSLGAGSPLHF.